This T cell receptor (beta chain) was recovered during a study of blood T cells in healthy people across ages. Overall study findings and caveats: Naive T cell percentage showed a strong correlation with the diversity of TCR beta.

Aged about 6 to 100, donors were systemically healthy Caucasians from Russia. On this clonotype itself: Its antigen is currently unknown.

Combining a sample-barcoded 5' primer with a J-beta primer mix, a second PCR ran for about 7 to 11 cycles. From the 5' RACE reads, TCRdb called clonotypes with MiXCR, one entry per CDR3 protein. In the table there are roughly 1 million distinct CDR3 sequences, under 30% of which are singletons. The germline gives CDR1 MDHEN, CDR2 SYDVKM. The CDR3 has 14 amino acids. The sample was also reused in another study, on T cells of mothers and their children.

The receptor was isolated from a girl aged 2 to 9 in good health. The rearrangement links TRBV28 to TRBJ1-1, with D possibly matching TRBD1 (6 bases). The J call may be faulty, since TRBJ2-2 better matches the DNA end. The specimen was blood. In nucleotides, the CDR3 is TGTGCCAGCAGGGGACCCCTCGGGACACGGGAGCTGTTTTTT. Translation gives CASRGPLGTRELFF.